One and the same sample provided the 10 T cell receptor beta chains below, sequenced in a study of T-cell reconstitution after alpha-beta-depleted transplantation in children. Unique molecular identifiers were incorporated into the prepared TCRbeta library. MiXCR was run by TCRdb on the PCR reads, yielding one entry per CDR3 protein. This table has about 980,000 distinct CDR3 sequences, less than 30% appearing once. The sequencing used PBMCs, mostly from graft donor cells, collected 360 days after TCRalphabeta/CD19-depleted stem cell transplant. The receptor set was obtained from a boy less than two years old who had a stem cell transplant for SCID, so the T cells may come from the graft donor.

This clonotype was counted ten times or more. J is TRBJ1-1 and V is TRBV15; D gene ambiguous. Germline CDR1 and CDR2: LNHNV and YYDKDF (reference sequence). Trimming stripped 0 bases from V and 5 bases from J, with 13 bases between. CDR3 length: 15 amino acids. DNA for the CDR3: TGTGCCACCAGCAGAGAGCCGGGCCTCCCAACTGAAGCTTTCTTT. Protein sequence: CATSREPGLPTEAFF.

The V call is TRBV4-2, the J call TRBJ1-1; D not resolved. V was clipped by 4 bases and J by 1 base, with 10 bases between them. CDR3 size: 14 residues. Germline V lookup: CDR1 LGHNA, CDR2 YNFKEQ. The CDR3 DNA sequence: TGTGCCAGCAGCCGACTACCCGAGAACACTGAAGCTTTCTTT. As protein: CASSRLPENTEAFF.

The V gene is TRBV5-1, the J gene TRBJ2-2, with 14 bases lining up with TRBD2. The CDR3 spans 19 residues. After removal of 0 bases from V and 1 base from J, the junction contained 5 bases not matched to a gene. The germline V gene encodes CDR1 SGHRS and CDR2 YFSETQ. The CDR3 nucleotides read TGCGCCAGCAGCTTGGCCGGGACTAGCGGGGGCCAGAACACCGGGGAGCTGTTTTTT. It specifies CASSLAGTSGGQNTGELFF.

The CDR3 nucleotides read TGCGCCAGCAGCGGGTTGGCAGCGACGGGTTACGAGCAGTACTTC. Its protein is CASSGLAATGYEQYF. The J gene is TRBJ2-7, the V gene TRBV5-1; no clear D. Trimming stripped 4 bases from V and 4 bases from J, with 18 bases between. The germline V gene encodes CDR1 SGHRS and CDR2 YFSETQ. This CDR3 comprises 15 residues.

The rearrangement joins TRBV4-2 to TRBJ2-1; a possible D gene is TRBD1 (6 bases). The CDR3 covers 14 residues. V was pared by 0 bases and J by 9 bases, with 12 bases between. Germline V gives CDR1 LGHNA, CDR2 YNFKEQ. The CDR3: CASSQDSQGSEQFF. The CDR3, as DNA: TGTGCCAGCAGCCAAGATAGCCAGGGGAGTGAGCAGTTCTTC.

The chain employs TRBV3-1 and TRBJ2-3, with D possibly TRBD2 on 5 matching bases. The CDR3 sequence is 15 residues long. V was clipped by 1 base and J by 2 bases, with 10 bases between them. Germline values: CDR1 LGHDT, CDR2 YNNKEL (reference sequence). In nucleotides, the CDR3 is TGTGCCAGCAGCCAAGGACGCGGGCCCACAGATACGCAGTATTTT. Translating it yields CASSQGRGPTDTQYF.

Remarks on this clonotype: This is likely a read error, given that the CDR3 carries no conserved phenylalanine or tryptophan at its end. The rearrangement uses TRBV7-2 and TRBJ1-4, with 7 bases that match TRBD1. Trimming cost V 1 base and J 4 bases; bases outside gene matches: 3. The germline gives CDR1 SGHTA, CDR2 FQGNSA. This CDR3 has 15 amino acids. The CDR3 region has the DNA TGTGCCAGCAGCTTAGGAACAGGGGTTAATGAAAAACTGTTTTCT. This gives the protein CASSLGTGVNEKLFS.

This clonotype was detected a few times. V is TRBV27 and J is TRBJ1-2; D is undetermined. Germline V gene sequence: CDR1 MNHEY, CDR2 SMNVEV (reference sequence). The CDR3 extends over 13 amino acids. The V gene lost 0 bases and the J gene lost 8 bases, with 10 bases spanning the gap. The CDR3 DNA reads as TGTGCCAGCAGTTTATCAGCCGGGGAAGGCTACACCTTC. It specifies CASSLSAGEGYTF.

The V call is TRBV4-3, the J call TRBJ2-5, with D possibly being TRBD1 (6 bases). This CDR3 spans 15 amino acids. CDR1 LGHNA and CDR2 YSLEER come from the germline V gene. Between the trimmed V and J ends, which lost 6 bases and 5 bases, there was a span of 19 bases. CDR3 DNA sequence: TGCGCCAGCAGTCACCATCAGGGGTCCGGGGAGACCCAGTACTTC. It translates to CASSHHQGSGETQYF.

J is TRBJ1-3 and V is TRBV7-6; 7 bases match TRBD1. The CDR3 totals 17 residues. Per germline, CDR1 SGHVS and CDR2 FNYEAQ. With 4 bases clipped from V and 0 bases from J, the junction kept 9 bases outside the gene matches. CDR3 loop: CASSSRVGDSSGNTIYF. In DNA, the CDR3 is TGTGCCAGCAGCTCCCGCGTCGGGGACAGCTCTGGAAACACCATATATTTT.